This T cell receptor beta chain comes out of a study of prognosis after radiotherapy for stage I lung cancer (dated by TCRdb to the early 2020s). For context, the study as a whole: Between early 2018 and January 2019, about 19 stage I NSCLC patients were enrolled in Nanjing, China. Enrolled patients comprised approximately 14 with newly diagnosed primary stage I lung tumors and several with oligometastatic NSCLC after surgical resection of the primary tumor. The study profiled peripheral blood TCR beta repertoires from stage I NSCLC patients before and after stereotactic body radiotherapy and related them to distant failure. All patients were considered medically inoperable, owing to comorbidities in roughly 11 and refusal of surgery in over five. The cohort comprised more than ten men and 5 or 6 women with a median age of 74.5 years, ranging from roughly 50 to 84 years. Squamous cell carcinoma histology was identified in 7 or 8 patients, and adenocarcinoma histology was identified in fewer than 15 patients. Concurrent therapy was not administered to any patient alongside SBRT. The study sequenced approximately 40 blood samples from approximately 20 patients, one before and one after SBRT per patient. SBRT was delivered in 3 to 5 fractions with a biologically effective dose of at least 100 Gy, and image-guided IMRT or VMAT was used for delivery. Four of the 19 patients developed distant metastases after SBRT, at a median of around 7 months; the other 15 showed no significant progression.

The full study reports these points: Differences by metastasis status were reportedly seen in TRBV and TRBJ usage frequencies, involving two V genes at baseline and, after SBRT, roughly ten V genes and two J genes. The study was limited by its small cohort and short follow-up, and the findings require independent validation. Whether the expanded TCR clones were tumor-specific was not determined. No adjustment for multiple comparisons was applied to any of the reported P values. Unique TCR clone counts fell after SBRT (median about 9,600 before versus 6,000 to 8,000 after; Wilcoxon paired P=0.011). Post-SBRT Shannon entropy and its change from baseline were lower in patients who developed distant metastases; baseline Shannon entropy was not associated with metastases.

This clonotype was counted ten times or more. Its antigen remains unidentified. Base qualities are not recorded, but no much larger clone differs from it by a single base. The TCR beta CDR3 region was amplified from genomic DNA by two rounds of multiplex PCR. In the first PCR round, primers specific to each TRBV and TRBJ gene were used, and the primer sequences were filed in Chinese patent CN105087789A. Universal primers were used in the second PCR round. The Roche High Pure PCR Template Preparation Kit was used to extract genomic DNA from frozen PBMCs. An Illumina HiSeq 3000 was used to sequence the libraries paired-end with 151 bp reads. The source study handled its data this way. Raw reads lacking the multiplex PCR primer sequences were removed with CutAdapt. Using PEAR, the high-quality paired reads were merged into contigs. MiXCR assigned TRB V, D and J gene segments to each contig by aligning to reference sequences. CDR3 sequences were clustered by base quality and sequence similarity to remove sequencing errors. Shannon entropy normalized by the natural log of productive TCR sequence number was used as the measure of diversity. To get clonality, Shannon entropy was divided by the natural log of the number of unique clonotypes, and that result was subtracted from one. Progression-free survival cut-offs for repertoire metrics were chosen using the Youden index of ROC curves, with analyses run in R 3.5.3. TCRdb itself trimmed the public reads at Q25 with fastp, ran MiXCR and retained productive beta chains. All rows with the same CDR3 protein become a single entry with the most common DNA and genes. The V and J calls come from TCRdb's annotation, not from the publication. The sample profile shows 9,500 to 14,000 distinct CDR3 sequences; roughly a third of them were found once. The biggest ten clones account for around 53% of the sample.

All patients had node-negative disease on CT and PET/CT, and none had a history of other malignancies or had previously received chemotherapy or radiotherapy. At each of the two time points, roughly 6 milliliters of peripheral venous blood were collected into EDTA tubes. Ficoll-Paque Plus density-gradient centrifugation was used to isolate PBMCs. Right after collection, samples were placed at -80 degrees C and kept there until analysis. After removal of 4 bases from V and 2 bases from J, the junction retains 3 bases not matched to a gene. Including the terminal cysteine and phenylalanine, the CDR3 comprises 14 residues. The read is trimmed to its CDR3 DNA, 42 bases read in frame from base 1. CDR1 and CDR2 were assigned from the germline V gene as KGHDR and SFDVKD.

The sample in question was PBMCs, obtained before or after stereotactic body radiation therapy (not recorded which). Recombination joined TRBV24-1 with TRBJ1-2; 7 middle bases align to TRBD1. The receptor's source is a donor aged 50 or older with non-small cell lung cancer. The CDR3 region: CATSESGQNYGYTF. In nucleotide form, the sequence is TGTGCCACCAGTGAATCGGGACAGAACTATGGCTACACCTTC.